This TCR beta chain was sequenced during a study of human T cells and chemical hapten exposure. The J segment lost 4 bases and the V segment lost 0 bases, leaving 12 bases of the junction unmatched. Looked up from germline, CDR1 is MNHNY and CDR2 is SVGAGI (reference sequence). The CDR3 runs to 19 residues. This clonotype came up a few times. Time point defined: pre-sensitization, week 0. Documented treatment: therapeutic diphenylcyclopropenone sensitization with weekly scalp DPC. Attachment of unique molecular identifiers to individual cDNA molecules was performed in the library. TCRdb re-derived calls from the RACE reads in MiXCR, one entry per CDR3 protein. The sample carries 100,000 to 150,000 distinct CDR3 sequences, roughly 14% recorded once.

The clonotype was recovered from a young woman with alopecia areata. Some clones in this sample may be carry-over from other donors' samples. This chain connects TRBV6-6 to TRBJ2-3; TRBD1 aligns across 11 bases. This material consisted of whole blood, taken in connection with sensitization to the hapten diphenylcyclopropenone (DPC). This chain's CDR3 is CASSYSARPRDRGSDTQYF. CDR3 DNA sequence: TGTGCCAGCAGTTACTCGGCGCGGCCCCGGGACAGGGGGTCAGATACGCAGTATTTT.